This T cell receptor beta chain was captured by sequencing in a study of blood T cell repertoires in COVID-19. V trimming: 4 bases; J trimming: 4 bases; junction bases outside the gene matches: 13. The CDR3 has 17 residues. Per the germline V gene, CDR1 is SGHNT and CDR2 is YYREEE (reference sequence). Measured with immunoSEQ multiplex PCR; TCRdb has only the in-frame clones, and not every one. Of just over 300,000 clones detected, approximately 91% appear once; the ten largest clones hold over 8%. This clone was observed a single time. This rearrangement joins TRBV5-4 to TRBJ2-7; 11 bases map to TRBD2. The material sequenced was PBMCs or T cells enriched from blood (not recorded which). This receptor was obtained from a woman in her thirties or forties who had recovered from COVID-19. As DNA, the CDR3 is TGTGCCAGCAGCCTAGACGGAAGACTAGCGGGACCGTACGAGCAGTACTTC. Translated: CASSLDGRLAGPYEQYF.